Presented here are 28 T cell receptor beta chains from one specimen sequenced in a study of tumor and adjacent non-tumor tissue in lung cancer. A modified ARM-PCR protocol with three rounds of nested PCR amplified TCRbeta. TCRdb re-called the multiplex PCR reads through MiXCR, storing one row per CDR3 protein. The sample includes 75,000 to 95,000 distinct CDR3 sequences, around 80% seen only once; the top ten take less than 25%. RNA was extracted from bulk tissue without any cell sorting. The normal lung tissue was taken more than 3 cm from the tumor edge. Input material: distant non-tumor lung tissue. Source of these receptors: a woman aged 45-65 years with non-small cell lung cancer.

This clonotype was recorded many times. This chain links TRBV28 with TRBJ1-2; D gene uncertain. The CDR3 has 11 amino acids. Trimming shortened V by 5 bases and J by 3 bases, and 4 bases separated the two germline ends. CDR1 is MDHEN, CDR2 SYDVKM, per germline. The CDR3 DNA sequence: TGTGCCAGCAGTCCGGACTATGGCTACACCTTC. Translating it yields CASSPDYGYTF.

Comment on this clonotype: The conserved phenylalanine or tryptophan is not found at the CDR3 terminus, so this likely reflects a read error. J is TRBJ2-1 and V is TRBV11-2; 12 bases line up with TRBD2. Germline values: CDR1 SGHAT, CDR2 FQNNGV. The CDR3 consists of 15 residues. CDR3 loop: CVSSLEASGRAEQFI. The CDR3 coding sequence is TGTGTCAGCAGCTTAGAGGCTAGCGGGAGGGCTGAGCAGTTCATC.

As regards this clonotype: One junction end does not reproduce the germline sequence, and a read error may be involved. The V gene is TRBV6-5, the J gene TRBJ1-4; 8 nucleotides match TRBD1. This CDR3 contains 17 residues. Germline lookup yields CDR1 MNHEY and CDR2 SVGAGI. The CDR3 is CASSHLNPGGSIEKPFF. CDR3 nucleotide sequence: TGTGCGAGCAGCCATCTTAATCCAGGGGGCTCTATTGAAAAACCGTTTTTT.

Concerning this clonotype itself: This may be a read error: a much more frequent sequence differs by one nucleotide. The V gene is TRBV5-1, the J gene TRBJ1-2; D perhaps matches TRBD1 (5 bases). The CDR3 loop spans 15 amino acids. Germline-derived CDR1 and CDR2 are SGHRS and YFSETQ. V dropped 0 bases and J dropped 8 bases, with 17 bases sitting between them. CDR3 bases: TGCGCCAGCAGCTTGGACTCTAACAGGATTGAAGGCTACACCTTC. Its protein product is CASSLDSNRIEGYTF.

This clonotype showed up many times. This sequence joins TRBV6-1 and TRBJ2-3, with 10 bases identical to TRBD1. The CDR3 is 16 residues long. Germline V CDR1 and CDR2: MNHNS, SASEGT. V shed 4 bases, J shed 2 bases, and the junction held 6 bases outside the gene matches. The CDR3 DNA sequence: TGTGCCAGCAGTGCCCAGACAGGGGGCTTCACAGATACGCAGTATTTT. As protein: CASSAQTGGFTDTQYF.

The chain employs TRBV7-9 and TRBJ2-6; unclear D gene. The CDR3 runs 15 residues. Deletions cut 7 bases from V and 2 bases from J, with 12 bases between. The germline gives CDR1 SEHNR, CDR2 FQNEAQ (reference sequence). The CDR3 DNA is TGTGCCAGCATAGGGCCGGTTGCTGGGGCCAACGTCCTGACTTTC. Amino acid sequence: CASIGPVAGANVLTF. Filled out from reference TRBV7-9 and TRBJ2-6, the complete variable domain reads DTGVSQNPRHKITKRGQNVTFRCDPISEHNRLYWYRQTLGQGPEFLTYFQNEAQLEKSRLLSDRFSAERPKGSFSTLEIQRTEQGDSAMYLCASIGPVAGANVLTFGAGSRLTVL.

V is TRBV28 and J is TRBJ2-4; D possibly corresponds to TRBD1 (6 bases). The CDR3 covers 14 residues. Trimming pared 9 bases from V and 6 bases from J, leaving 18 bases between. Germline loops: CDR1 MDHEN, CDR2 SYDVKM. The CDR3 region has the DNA TGTGCCAGTACCCCCGGGACACCAAGAAACATTCAGTACTTC. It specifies CASTPGTPRNIQYF.

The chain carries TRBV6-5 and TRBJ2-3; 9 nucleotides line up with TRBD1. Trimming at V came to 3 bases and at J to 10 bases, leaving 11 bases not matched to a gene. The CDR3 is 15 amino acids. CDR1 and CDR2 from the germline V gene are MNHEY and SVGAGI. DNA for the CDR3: TGTGCCAGCAGTTATAGGGACAGGGTGAGATATGCGCAGTATTTT. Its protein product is CASSYRDRVRYAQYF.

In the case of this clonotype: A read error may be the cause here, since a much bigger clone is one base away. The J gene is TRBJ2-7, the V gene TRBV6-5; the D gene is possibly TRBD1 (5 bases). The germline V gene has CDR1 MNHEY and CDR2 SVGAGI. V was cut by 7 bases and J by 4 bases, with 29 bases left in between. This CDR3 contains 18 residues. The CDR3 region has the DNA TGTGCCAGCAACCCACCCCAGGGCGACCGCGAAGCCGGGTACGAGCAGTACTTC. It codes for CASNPPQGDREAGYEQYF.

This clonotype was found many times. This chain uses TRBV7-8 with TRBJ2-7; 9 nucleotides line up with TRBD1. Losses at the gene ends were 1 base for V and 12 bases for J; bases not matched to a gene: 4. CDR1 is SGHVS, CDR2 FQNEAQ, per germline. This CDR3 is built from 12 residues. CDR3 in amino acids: CASSLDRGRVYF. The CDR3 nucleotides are TGTGCCAGCAGCTTAGACAGGGGGCGCGTGTACTTC.

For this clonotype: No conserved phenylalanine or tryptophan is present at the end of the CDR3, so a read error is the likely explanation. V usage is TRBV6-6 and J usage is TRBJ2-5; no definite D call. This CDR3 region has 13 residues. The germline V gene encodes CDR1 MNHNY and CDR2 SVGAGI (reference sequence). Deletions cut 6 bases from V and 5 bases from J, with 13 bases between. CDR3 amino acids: CASSPSKHETQYS. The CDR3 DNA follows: TGTGCCAGCAGCCCCAGCAAGCATGAGACCCAGTACTCC.

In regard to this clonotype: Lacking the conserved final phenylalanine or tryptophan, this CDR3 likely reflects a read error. The CDR3 spells CASSLWGQLAIYTQYL. Written as DNA, the CDR3 is TGTGCCAGCAGCTTGTGGGGCCAGCTAGCGATATATACGCAGTATTTA. The V gene is TRBV11-2, the J gene TRBJ2-3, with a possible D match to TRBD2 (6 bases). CDR1 is SGHAT, CDR2 FQNNGV, per germline. This CDR3 spans 16 amino acids. Deletions cut 3 bases from V and 7 bases from J, with 20 bases between.

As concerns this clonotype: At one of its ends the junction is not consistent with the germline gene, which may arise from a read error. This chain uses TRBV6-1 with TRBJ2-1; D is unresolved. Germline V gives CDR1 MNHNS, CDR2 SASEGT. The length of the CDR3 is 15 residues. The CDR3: CASSELTGSYNEQFF. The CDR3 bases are TGTGCCAGCAGTGAACTAACGGGTTCCTACAATGAGCAATTCTTC.

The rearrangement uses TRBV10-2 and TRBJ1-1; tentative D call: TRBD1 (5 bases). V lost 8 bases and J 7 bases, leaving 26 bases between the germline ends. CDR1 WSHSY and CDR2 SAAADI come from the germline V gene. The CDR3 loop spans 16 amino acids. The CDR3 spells CASAGLAGSLTSEAFF. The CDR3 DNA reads TGCGCCAGCGCGGGGCTGGCAGGGAGTTTAACCAGTGAAGCTTTCTTT.

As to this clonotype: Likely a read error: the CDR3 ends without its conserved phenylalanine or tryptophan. DNA of the CDR3: TGTGCCAGCAACTTAGAGCCGGGGGCGAACACCGAAGCTTTCTTA. Protein: CASNLEPGANTEAFL. The gene calls are TRBV11-2 and TRBJ1-1, with a possible D match to TRBD1 (6 bases). The germline gives CDR1 SGHAT, CDR2 FQNNGV. The CDR3 covers 15 residues.

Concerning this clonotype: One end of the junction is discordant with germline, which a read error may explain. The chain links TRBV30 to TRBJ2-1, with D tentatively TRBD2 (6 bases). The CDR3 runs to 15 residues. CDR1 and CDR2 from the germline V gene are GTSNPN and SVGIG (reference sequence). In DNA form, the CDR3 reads TGTGCCTGGTCCCAGGCGGGGAACTCCTATAATGAGCAGTTCTTC. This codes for CAWSQAGNSYNEQFF. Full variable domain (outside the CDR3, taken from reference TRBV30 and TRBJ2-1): SQTIHQWPATLVQPVGSPLSLECTVEGTSNPNLYWYRQAAGRGLQLLFYSVGIGQISSEVPQNLSASRPQDRQFILSSKKLLLSDSGFYLCAWSQAGNSYNEQFFGPGTRLTVL.

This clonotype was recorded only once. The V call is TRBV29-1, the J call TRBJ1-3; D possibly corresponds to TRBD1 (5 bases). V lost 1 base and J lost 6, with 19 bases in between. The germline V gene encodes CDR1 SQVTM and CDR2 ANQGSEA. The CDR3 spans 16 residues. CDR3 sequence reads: CSVEGPGNDSENTIYF. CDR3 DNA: TGCAGCGTTGAAGGCCCAGGCAATGACAGTGAAAACACCATATATTTT.

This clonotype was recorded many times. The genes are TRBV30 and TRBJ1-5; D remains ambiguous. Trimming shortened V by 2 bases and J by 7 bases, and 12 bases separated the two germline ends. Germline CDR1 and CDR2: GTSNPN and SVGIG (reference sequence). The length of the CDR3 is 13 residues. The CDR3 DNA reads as TGTGCCTGGAGTAAAAAGGGCAGGCAGCCCCAGCATTTT. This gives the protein CAWSKKGRQPQHF.

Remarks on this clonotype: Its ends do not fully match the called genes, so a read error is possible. The DNA of the CDR3 is TGTGCCAGCAGCGAGTCTGCAACTAACGAAAAACTGTTTTTT. Translated: CASSESATNEKLFF. The chain joins TRBV6-5 to TRBJ1-4; D call uncertain. CDR1 and CDR2 (germline): MNHEY, SVGAGI. The CDR3 sequence is 14 residues long.

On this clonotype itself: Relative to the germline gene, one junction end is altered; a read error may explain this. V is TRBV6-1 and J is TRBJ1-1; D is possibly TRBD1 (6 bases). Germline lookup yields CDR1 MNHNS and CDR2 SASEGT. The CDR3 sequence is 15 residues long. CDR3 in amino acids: CAGSAMKQGNTEAFF. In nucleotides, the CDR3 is TGTGCCGGCAGTGCCATGAAACAGGGGAACACTGAAGCTTTCTTT.

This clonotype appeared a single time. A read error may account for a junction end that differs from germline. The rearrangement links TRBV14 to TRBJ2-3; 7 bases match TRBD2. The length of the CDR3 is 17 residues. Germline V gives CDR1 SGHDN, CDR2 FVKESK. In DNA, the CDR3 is TGTGCCAGCGGCCAACAGAGAAGCGGGAAACGAACAGATACGCAGTATTTT. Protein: CASGQQRSGKRTDTQYF.

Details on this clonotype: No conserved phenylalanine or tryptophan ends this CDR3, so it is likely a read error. The CDR3 sequence is CSVVESGDEQYS. The CDR3 nucleotides read TGCAGCGTCGTGGAGTCGGGGGACGAGCAGTACTCC. The genes are TRBV29-1 and TRBJ2-7; possible D gene TRBD2, 6 bases. CDR3 length: 12 amino acids. Trimming removed 6 bases at V and 5 bases at J, with 14 bases between. The germline V gene encodes CDR1 SQVTM and CDR2 ANQGSEA.

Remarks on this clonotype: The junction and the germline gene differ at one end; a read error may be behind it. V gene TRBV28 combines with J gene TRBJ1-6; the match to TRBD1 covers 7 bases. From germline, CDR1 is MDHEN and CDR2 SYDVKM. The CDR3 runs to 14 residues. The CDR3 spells CASSRDSSNPPLHF. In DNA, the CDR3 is TGTGCCAGCAGTCGGGACAGCTCTAATCCACCCCTCCACTTT.

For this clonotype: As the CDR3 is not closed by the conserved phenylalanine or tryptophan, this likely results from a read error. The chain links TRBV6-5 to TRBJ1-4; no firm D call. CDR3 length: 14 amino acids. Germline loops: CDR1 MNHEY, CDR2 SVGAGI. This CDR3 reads CVSSGSATNEKLFS. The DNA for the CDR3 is TGTGTCAGCAGCGGGTCTGCAACTAATGAAAAACTGTTTTCT.

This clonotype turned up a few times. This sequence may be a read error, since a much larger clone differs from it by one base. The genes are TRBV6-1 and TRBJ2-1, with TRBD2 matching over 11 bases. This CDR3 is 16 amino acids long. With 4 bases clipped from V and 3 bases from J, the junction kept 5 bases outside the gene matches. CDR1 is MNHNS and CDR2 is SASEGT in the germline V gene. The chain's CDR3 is CASSGEGTSGYNEQFF. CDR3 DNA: TGTGCCAGCAGTGGAGAGGGGACTAGCGGCTACAATGAGCAGTTCTTC.

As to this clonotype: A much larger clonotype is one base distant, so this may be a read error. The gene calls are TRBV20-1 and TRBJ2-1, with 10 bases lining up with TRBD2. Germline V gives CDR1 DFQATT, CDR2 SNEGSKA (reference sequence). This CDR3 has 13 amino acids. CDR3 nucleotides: TGCATTGCTGGGACTAGCGACTACAATGAGCAGTTCTTC. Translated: CIAGTSDYNEQFF.

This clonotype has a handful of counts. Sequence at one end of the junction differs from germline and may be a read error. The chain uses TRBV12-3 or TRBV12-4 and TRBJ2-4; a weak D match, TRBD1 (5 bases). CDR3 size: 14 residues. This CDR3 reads CVSRLPGLRNIQYF. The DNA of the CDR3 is TGTGTCAGCAGGCTCCCAGGGTTGAGAAACATTCAGTACTTC.

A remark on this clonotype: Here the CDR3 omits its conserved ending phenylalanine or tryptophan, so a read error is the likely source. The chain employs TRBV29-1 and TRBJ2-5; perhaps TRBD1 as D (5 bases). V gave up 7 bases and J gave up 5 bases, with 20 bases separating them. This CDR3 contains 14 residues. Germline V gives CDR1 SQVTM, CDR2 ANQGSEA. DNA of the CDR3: TGCAGCGCTGCGTCAGGGTCGCTGTCGGAGACCCAGTACATC. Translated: CSAASGSLSETQYI.